A selection of T cell receptor beta chains follows, all from one sample in a study of T cell responses to AZD1222 COVID-19 vaccine. Libraries were prepared by immunoSEQ multiplex PCR; TCRdb keeps only in-frame clonotypes and omits some of them. The sample holds 100,000 to 150,000 clones, roughly 90% seen once. Source: peripheral blood, taken on day 0 of AZD1222 vaccination. These receptors originate from an adult in good health. Each CDR3 is given with its conserved first and last residue. D genes are given only for firm matches. The size field is filled for only some rows; it gives once, few, many or a size class.

j_call d_call clone_size v_call cdr3_nt cdr3_aa
TRBJ2-2 TRBD1 few TRBV7-2 TGTGCCAGCAGCTTAGGGGGACAGGCGAACACCGGGGAGCTGTTTTTT CASSLGGQANTGELFF
TRBJ1-5 - - TRBV5-6 TGTGCCAGCAGCTTGGGAGGACTTAGCAATCAGCCCCAGCATTTT CASSLGGLSNQPQHF
TRBJ1-1 - - TRBV19 TGTGCCAGTAAAATGGTGGGGGTTAACACTGAAGCTTTCTTT CASKMVGVNTEAFF
TRBJ2-1 TRBD2 - TRBV5-1 TGCGCCAGCAGTATAGTCTCGACTAGCGGGGTCAATGAGCAGTTCTTC CASSIVSTSGVNEQFF
TRBJ1-6 - - TRBV13 TGTGCCAGCAGCCCATGCGGGGCATGCTATAATTCACCCCTCCACTTT CASSPCGACYNSPLHF
TRBJ1-1 - - TRBV27 TGTGCCAGCAGTCCTCATTCCGGAGGGAACACTGAAGCTTTCTTT CASSPHSGGNTEAFF
TRBJ1-4 - few TRBV3-1/TRBV3-2 TGTGCCAGCAGCGAAAGGGAGCGGGCTGAAAAACTGTTTTTT CASSERERAEKLFF
TRBJ2-7 - - TRBV7-3 TGTGCCAGCAGCTCGCCTGGGGACGGGGACTACGAGCAGTACTTC CASSSPGDGDYEQYF
TRBJ2-7 TRBD1 - TRBV28 TGTGCCAGCAGCCCACAGGGGTCCCGCTACGAGCAGTACTTC CASSPQGSRYEQYF
TRBJ1-5 - - TRBV19 TGTGCCAGTAGTTTCCGGGGTTTTAATCAGCCCCAGCATTTT CASSFRGFNQPQHF
TRBJ2-3 TRBD2 - TRBV9 TGTGCCAGCGCCCTAGCGGGGGAGCCAGATACGCAGTATTTT CASALAGEPDTQYF
TRBJ1-2 - few TRBV7-2 TGTGCCAGCAGCTTATCCGGGACGGAGATTACCTTC CASSLSGTEITF
TRBJ1-1 - - TRBV21-1 TGTGCCAGCAGCAGGCGGTTAGGCAGGGGGGGAGGTTTTGAAGCTTTCTTT CASSRRLGRGGGFEAFF
TRBJ2-3 - - TRBV29-1 TGCAGCGTTGGAGAAAGGAATACGCAGTATTTT CSVGERNTQYF
TRBJ1-5 - once TRBV7-2 TGTGCCAGCAGCATAGGACAGCCGAGCAATCAGCCCCAGCATTTT CASSIGQPSNQPQHF
TRBJ1-5 - - TRBV3-1/TRBV3-2 TGTGCCAGCAGCCAAGCAATCGGGGATCAGCCCCAGCATTTT CASSQAIGDQPQHF
TRBJ1-2 TRBD1 - TRBV18 TGTGCCAGCCGCGGGGGGACAGGTCTTAACGGGGATGGCTACACCTTC CASRGGTGLNGDGYTF
TRBJ2-3 TRBD1 once TRBV29-1 TGCAGCGTTGACCTCCCTTGGCAGGGGGCGGGGGATACGCAGTATTTT CSVDLPWQGAGDTQYF
TRBJ1-1 - - TRBV7-2 TGTGCCAGCAGCTTACAGGTTTGGAACACTGAAGCTTTCTTT CASSLQVWNTEAFF
TRBJ2-7 TRBD1 many TRBV6-2/TRBV6-3 TGTGCCAGCAGTTATCCGATCGGGACAGGGATTGGCGAGCAGTACTTC CASSYPIGTGIGEQYF
TRBJ2-3 - once TRBV28 TGTGCCAGCTCCCTAGTTCCCCGGGGGCGGGGGTCGGATACGCAGTATTTT CASSLVPRGRGSDTQYF
TRBJ1-4 - - TRBV6-1 TGTGCCAGCAGTGAAGCGGGGGGGGTAATCGGTAACGAAAAACTGTTTTTT CASSEAGGVIGNEKLFF
TRBJ1-2 - - TRBV6-5 TGTGCCAGCATCAAAGGGGGAGATCGACTATATGGCTACACCTTC CASIKGGDRLYGYTF
TRBJ1-5 - - TRBV2 TGTGCCAGCAGTGAAGAGATGGGAGGAGGTCAGCCCCAGCATTTT CASSEEMGGGQPQHF
TRBJ2-2 TRBD2 - TRBV28 TGTGCCAGCAGTCGACGGGGGGGCAGCACCGGGGAGCTGTTTTTT CASSRRGGSTGELFF
TRBJ2-5 TRBD2 once TRBV7-9 TGTGCCGGGAGTCGCGGGGGGGCTCAGACCCAGTACTTC CAGSRGGAQTQYF
TRBJ1-1 - - TRBV10-3 TGTGCCATCAGTGAGTCTTCCACGGCAGGGAGAGACACTGAAGCTTTCTTT CAISESSTAGRDTEAFF
TRBJ1-5 - - TRBV2 TGTGCCAGCAGTGGGGCCCTCAAGGGGCTCAATCAGCCCCAGCATTTT CASSGALKGLNQPQHF
TRBJ1-3 TRBD1 - TRBV7-9 TGTGCCAGCAGCTTGGGGGACAGGTTCTCTGGAAACACCATATATTTT CASSLGDRFSGNTIYF
TRBJ1-6 - - TRBV24-1 TGTGCCACCAGTGATCGGACCCCAATACAGGGCAAAAATTCACCCCTCCACTTT CATSDRTPIQGKNSPLHF
TRBJ1-6 - - TRBV6-6 TGTGCCAGCAGTCCCCTGGGGCAGGGGAATTCACCCCTCCACTTT CASSPLGQGNSPLHF
TRBJ2-1 TRBD2 - TRBV18 TGTGCCAGCTCACCTACTTCTAGCGGGAGCAATGAGCAGTTCTTC CASSPTSSGSNEQFF
TRBJ2-3 TRBD1 - TRBV5-1 TGCGCCAGCAGTCCAACAGGGGGTAGCACAGATACGCAGTATTTT CASSPTGGSTDTQYF
TRBJ1-6 - - TRBV13 TGTGCCAGCAGTCCACAGGGTACGGTGTATAATTCACCCCTCCACTTT CASSPQGTVYNSPLHF
TRBJ1-4 TRBD1 - TRBV2 TGTGCCAGCAGCCTCCAGGGGGCTAAGGATGAAAAACTGTTTTTT CASSLQGAKDEKLFF
TRBJ2-1 TRBD2 - TRBV5-4 TGTGCCCCCGGGACTAGCGGGGCCAATGAGCAGTTCTTC CAPGTSGANEQFF
TRBJ1-2 - - TRBV28 TGTGCCAGCAGTTTGTCGGGAAACTATGGCTACACCTTC CASSLSGNYGYTF
TRBJ2-7 - - TRBV7-2 TGTGCCAGCAGCTTCGGTGGTACCGGACTCGGTAGCTCCTACGAGCAGTACTTC CASSFGGTGLGSSYEQYF
TRBJ2-7 TRBD2 - TRBV28 TGTGCCAGCAGTGGATGGACTAGCGGGATCGAGCAGTACTTC CASSGWTSGIEQYF
TRBJ1-1 TRBD1 - TRBV19 TGTGCCAGTAGTACCCAACAGGGGGAGAACACTGAAGCTTTCTTT CASSTQQGENTEAFF
TRBJ2-5 - - TRBV15 TGTGCCACTTCATGGGACGCACAAGAGACCCAGTACTTC CATSWDAQETQYF
TRBJ1-1 - - TRBV12-2 TGTGCAAGTTTTGCCCGGGAGGTAGGTCCTGAAGCTTTCTTT CASFAREVGPEAFF
TRBJ2-1 - - TRBV5-1 TGCGCCAGCAGCTTTGGGTGGGAGAGTGGTATTGAGCAGTTCTTC CASSFGWESGIEQFF
TRBJ1-2 TRBD1 few TRBV18 TGTGCCAGCTCACCATCAGGGGGTGGCGGCTACACCTTC CASSPSGGGGYTF
TRBJ1-3 - - TRBV5-1 TGCGCCAGCAGCTCCCAGCCCGGAAACACCATATATTTT CASSSQPGNTIYF
TRBJ2-2 TRBD2 - TRBV9 TGTGCCAGCAGCGTGCGACTAGCGGGGGGGCCGTTCACCGGGGAGCTGTTTTTT CASSVRLAGGPFTGELFF
TRBJ2-7 TRBD1 - TRBV19 TGTGCCAGTAGCCCCCGGGACAGTTGGGTCGAGCAGTACTTC CASSPRDSWVEQYF
TRBJ1-4 - - TRBV6-6 TGTGCCAGCAGCCGACAGGCTAGGAATGAAAAACTGTTTTTT CASSRQARNEKLFF
TRBJ2-3 - - TRBV10-1 TGCGCCAGCAGTGGGTTCGGGAGCACAGATACGCAGTATTTT CASSGFGSTDTQYF
TRBJ1-2 TRBD1 - TRBV7-8 TGTGCCAGCAGCCCCACGGGACAGGGGACGGGCTACACCTTC CASSPTGQGTGYTF
TRBJ1-2 - - TRBV6-6 TGTGCCAGCAGGGGAGGCGGTTACTATGGCTACACCTTC CASRGGGYYGYTF
TRBJ2-3 TRBD2 - TRBV2 TGTGCCAGCAGTGTAGTCGGAGCGGGGGGCACAGATACGCAGTATTTT CASSVVGAGGTDTQYF
TRBJ1-5 TRBD1 - TRBV6-5 TGTGCCAGCAGCAGCAAGGGGGCCAGCAATCAGCCCCAGCATTTT CASSSKGASNQPQHF